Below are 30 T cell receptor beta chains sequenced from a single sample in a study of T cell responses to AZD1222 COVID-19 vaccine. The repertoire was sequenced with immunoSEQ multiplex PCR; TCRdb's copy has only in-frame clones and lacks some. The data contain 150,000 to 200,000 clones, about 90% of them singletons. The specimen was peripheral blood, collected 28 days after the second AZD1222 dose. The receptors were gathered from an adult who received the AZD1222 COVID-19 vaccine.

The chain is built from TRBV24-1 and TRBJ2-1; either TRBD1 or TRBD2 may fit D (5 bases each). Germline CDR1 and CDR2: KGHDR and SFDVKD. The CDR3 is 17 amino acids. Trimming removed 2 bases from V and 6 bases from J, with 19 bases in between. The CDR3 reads CATSDSGGPGTTNEQFF. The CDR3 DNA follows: TGTGCCACCAGTGATTCCGGCGGGCCAGGGACGACCAATGAGCAGTTCTTC.

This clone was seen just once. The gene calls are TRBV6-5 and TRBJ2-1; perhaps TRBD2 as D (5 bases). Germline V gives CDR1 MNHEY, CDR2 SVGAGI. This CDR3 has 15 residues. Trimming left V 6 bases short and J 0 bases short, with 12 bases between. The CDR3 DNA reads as TGTGCCAGCAGCGGGGTGAAGAGCTCCTACAATGAGCAGTTCTTC. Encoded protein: CASSGVKSSYNEQFF.

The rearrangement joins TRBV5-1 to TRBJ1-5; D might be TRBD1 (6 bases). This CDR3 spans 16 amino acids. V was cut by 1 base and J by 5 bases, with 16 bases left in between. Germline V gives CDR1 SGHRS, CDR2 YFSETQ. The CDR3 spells CASSLIPRGGDQPQHF. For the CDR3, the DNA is TGCGCCAGCAGCTTGATTCCTCGGGGGGGCGATCAGCCCCAGCATTTT.

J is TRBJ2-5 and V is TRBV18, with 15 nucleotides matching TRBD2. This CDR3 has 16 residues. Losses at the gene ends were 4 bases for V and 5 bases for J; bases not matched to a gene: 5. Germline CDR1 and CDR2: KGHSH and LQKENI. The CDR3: CASSRTSGRAEETQYF. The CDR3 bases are TGTGCCAGCTCACGGACTAGCGGGAGGGCGGAGGAGACCCAGTACTTC.

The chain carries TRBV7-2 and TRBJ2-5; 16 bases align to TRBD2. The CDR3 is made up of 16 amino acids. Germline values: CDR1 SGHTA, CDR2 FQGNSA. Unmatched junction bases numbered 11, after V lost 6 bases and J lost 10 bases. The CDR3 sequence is CASRSSGTSGGGDQYF. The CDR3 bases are TGTGCCAGCAGATCGTCCGGGACTAGCGGGGGGGGTGACCAGTACTTC.

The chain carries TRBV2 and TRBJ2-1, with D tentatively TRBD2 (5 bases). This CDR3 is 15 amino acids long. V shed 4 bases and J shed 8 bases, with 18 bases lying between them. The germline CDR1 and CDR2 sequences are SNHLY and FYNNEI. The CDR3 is CASSAVVTIGDEQFF. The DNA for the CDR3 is TGTGCCAGCAGTGCAGTTGTCACTATCGGGGATGAGCAGTTCTTC. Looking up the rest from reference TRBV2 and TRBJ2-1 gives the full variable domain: EPEVTQTPSHQVTQMGQEVILRCVPISNHLYFYWYRQILGQKVEFLVSFYNNEISEKSEIFDDQFSVERPDGSNFTLKIRSTKLEDSAMYFCASSAVVTIGDEQFFGPGTRLTVL.

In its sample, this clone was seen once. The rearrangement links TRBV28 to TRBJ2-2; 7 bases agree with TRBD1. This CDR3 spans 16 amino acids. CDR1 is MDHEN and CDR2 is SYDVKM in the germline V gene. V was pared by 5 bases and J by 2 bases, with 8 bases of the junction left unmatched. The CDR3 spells CASSLTGVINTGELFF. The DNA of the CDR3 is TGTGCCAGCAGTCTTACAGGGGTCATAAACACCGGGGAGCTGTTTTTT.

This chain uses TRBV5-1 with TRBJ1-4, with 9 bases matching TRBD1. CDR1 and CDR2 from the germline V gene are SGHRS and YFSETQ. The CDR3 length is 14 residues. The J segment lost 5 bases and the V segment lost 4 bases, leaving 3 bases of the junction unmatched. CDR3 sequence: CASSHGTGNEKLFF. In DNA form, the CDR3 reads TGCGCCAGCAGCCACGGGACAGGGAATGAAAAACTGTTTTTT.

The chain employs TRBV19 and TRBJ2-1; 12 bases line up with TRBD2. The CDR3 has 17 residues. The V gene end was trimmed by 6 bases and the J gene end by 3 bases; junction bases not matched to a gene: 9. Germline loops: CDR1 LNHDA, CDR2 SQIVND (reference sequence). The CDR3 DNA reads TGTGCCAGTAGGAAAGTCCCGGGACTAGCGGGCTACAATGAGCAGTTCTTC. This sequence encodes CASRKVPGLAGYNEQFF.

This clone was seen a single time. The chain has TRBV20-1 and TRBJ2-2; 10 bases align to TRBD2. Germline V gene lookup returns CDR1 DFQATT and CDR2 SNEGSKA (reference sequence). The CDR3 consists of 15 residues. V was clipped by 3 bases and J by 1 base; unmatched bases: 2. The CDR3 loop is CSASVAGGNTGELFF. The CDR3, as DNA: TGCAGTGCTAGTGTAGCGGGGGGGAACACCGGGGAGCTGTTTTTT.

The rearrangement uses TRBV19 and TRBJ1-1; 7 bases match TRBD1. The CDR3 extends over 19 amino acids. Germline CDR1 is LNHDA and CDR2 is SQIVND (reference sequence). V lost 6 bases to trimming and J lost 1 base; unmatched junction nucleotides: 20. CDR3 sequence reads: CASRTTRGAGGFGNTEAFF. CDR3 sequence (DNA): TGTGCCAGTAGAACGACTAGGGGAGCAGGGGGGTTTGGGAACACTGAAGCTTTCTTT.

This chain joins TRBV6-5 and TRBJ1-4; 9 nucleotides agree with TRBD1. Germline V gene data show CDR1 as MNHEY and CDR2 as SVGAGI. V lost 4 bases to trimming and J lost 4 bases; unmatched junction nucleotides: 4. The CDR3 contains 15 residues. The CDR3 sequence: CASSSQGAGNEKLFF. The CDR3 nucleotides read TGTGCCAGCAGTTCACAGGGGGCTGGTAATGAAAAACTGTTTTTT.

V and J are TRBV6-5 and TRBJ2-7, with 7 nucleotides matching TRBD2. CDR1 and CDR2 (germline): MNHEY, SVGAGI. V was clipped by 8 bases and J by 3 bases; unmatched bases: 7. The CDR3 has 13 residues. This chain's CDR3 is CASPAPGGYEQYF. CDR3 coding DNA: TGTGCCAGCCCGGCGCCGGGGGGCTACGAGCAGTACTTC.

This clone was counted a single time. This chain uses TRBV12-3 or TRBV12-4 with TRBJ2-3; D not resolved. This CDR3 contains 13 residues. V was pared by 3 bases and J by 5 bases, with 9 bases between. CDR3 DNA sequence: TGTGCCAGCAGTTTGGGGAATTTAGATACGCAGTATTTT. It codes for CASSLGNLDTQYF.

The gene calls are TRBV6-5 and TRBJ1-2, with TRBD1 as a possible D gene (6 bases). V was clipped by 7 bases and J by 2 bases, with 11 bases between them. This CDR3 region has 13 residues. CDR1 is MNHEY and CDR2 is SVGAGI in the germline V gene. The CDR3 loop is CASNSGANYGYTF. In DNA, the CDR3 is TGTGCCAGCAATTCAGGGGCGAACTATGGCTACACCTTC.

The CDR3, as DNA: TGTGCCACCAGTGATCAAGACAGGGGCTATGGCTACACCTTC. Translated, it gives CATSDQDRGYGYTF. The J gene is TRBJ1-2, the V gene TRBV24-1; TRBD1 matches 8 bases. The germline V gene encodes CDR1 KGHDR and CDR2 SFDVKD. V shed 3 bases and J 4 bases; nucleotides not matched to a gene: 3. The CDR3 sequence is 14 residues long.

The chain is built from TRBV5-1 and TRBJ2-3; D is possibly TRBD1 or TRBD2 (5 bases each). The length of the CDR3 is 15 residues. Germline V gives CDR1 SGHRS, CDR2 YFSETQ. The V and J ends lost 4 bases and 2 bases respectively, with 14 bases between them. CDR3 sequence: CASSPGPGYTDTQYF. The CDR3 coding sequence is TGCGCCAGCAGCCCGGGGCCGGGTTACACAGATACGCAGTATTTT.

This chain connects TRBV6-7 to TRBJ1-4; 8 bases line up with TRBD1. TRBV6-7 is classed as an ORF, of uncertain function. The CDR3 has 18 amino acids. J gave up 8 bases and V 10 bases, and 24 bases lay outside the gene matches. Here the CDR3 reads CATLLAGQESMWGEKLFF. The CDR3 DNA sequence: TGTGCCACCCTCCTTGCGGGACAGGAGAGCATGTGGGGAGAAAAACTGTTTTTT.

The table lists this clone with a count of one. The CDR3 spells CASSLYGDGYTF. The DNA for the CDR3 is TGTGCCAGCAGTTTATATGGGGATGGCTACACCTTC. The rearrangement joins TRBV28 to TRBJ1-2; no reliable D call. Trimming stripped 1 base from V and 6 bases from J, with 6 bases between. The V gene's germline CDR1 is MDHEN and CDR2 SYDVKM. This CDR3 has 12 residues.

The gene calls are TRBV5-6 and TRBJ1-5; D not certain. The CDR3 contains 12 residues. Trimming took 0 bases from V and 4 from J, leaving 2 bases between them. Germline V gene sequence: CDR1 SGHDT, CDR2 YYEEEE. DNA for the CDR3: TGTGCCAGCAGCTTGGTAAATCAGCCCCAGCATTTT. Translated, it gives CASSLVNQPQHF.

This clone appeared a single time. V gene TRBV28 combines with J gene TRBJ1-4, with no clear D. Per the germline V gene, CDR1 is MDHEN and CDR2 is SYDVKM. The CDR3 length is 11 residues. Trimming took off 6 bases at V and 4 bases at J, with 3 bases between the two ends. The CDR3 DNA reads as TGTGCCAGCAGACTTAATGAAAAACTGTTTTTT. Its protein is CASRLNEKLFF.

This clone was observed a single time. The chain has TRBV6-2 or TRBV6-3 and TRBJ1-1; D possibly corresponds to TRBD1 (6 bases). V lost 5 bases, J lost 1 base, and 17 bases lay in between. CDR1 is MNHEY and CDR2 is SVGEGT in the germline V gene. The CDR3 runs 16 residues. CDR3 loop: CASSQGRGRWNTEAFF. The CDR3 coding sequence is TGTGCCAGCAGTCAGGGGAGGGGAAGATGGAACACTGAAGCTTTCTTT.

CDR3: CASSSGSYNEQFF. For the CDR3, the DNA is TGTGCCAGCAGTTCAGGGTCCTACAATGAGCAGTTCTTC. This chain uses TRBV12-3 or TRBV12-4 with TRBJ2-1; D is possibly TRBD1 (5 bases). This CDR3 region has 13 residues. V was trimmed by 4 bases and J by 1 base, leaving 5 bases between them.

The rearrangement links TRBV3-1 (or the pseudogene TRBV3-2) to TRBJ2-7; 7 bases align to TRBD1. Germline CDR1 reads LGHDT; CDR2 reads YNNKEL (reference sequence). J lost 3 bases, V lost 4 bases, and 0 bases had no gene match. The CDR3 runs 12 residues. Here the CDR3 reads CASSRDSYEQYF. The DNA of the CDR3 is TGTGCCAGCAGCCGGGACAGCTACGAGCAGTACTTC.

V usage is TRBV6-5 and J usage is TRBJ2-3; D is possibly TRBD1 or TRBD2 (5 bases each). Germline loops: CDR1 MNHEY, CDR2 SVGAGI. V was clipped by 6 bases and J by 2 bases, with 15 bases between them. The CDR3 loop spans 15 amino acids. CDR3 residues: CASSGTWGTTDTQYF. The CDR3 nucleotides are TGTGCCAGCAGCGGAACGTGGGGGACCACAGATACGCAGTATTTT.

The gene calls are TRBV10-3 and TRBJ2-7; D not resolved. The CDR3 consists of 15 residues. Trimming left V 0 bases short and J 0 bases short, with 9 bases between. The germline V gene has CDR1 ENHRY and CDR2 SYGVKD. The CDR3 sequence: CAISESVESSYEQYF. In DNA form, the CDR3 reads TGTGCCATCAGTGAGTCGGTGGAGAGCTCCTACGAGCAGTACTTC.

The CDR3 here is CASSIVGQGGTEAFF. Written as DNA, the CDR3 is TGTGCCAGTAGTATAGTGGGGCAGGGGGGGACTGAAGCTTTCTTT. The rearrangement joins TRBV19 to TRBJ1-1; TRBD1 agrees at 7 bases. The CDR3 runs to 15 residues. Germline V gives CDR1 LNHDA, CDR2 SQIVND (reference sequence). V shed 1 base and J 5 bases; nucleotides not matched to a gene: 7.

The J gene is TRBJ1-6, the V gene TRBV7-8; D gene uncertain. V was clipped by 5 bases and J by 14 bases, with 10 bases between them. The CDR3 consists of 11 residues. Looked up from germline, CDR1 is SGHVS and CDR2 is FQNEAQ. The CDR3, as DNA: TGTGCCAGCAGCCCAGGTGGCACCCTCCACTTT. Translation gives CASSPGGTLHF.

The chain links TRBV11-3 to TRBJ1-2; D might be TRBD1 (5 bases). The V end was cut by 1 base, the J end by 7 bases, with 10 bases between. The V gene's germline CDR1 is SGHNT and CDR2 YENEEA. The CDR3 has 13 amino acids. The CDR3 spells CASSLGPGSGYTF. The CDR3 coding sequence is TGTGCCAGCAGCTTAGGACCAGGGAGTGGCTACACCTTC.

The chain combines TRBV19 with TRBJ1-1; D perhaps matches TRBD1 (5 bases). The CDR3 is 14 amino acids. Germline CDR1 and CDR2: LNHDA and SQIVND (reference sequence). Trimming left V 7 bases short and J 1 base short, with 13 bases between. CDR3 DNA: TGTGCCAGTATCGGCGACAGTGGGAACACTGAAGCTTTCTTT. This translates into CASIGDSGNTEAFF.